This record looks at one T cell receptor (beta chain) sequence and its context. What it recognizes is unknown. The data were obtained in a study of PD-1 blockade in classical Hodgkin lymphoma. Broader study findings: Some patients began nivolumab under 1 year after ASCT. These patients were excluded from later analyses. CD4+ TCR diversity climbed significantly by C4D1, unlike CD8+ TCR diversity.

Documented time point: cycle 4 day 1 (C4D1), after 6 weeks of nivolumab. All the patients suffered relapse after autologous stem cell transplantation, and brentuximab vedotin exposure differed. From thawed PBMCs, CD4+ T cells were purified using magnetic negative selection. Best response was recorded as complete response, partial response or progressive disease. CDR3 length: 14 residues. V was shortened by 7 bases and J by 3 bases, with 16 bases between the two germline ends. CDR1 is SQVTM, CDR2 ANQGSEA, per germline. Repertoires were generated with immunoSEQ multiplex PCR, while TCRdb's copy carries only in-frame clones and drops some. This table holds approximately 22,000 clones, 65% to 80% found once.

The chain couples TRBV29-1 to TRBJ2-1; either TRBD1 or TRBD2 may fit D (6 bases each). This specimen was CD4+ T cells from blood, taken before the fourth cycle of nivolumab. The clonotype originates from a human donor with classical Hodgkin lymphoma. The CDR3 protein is CSGRDGGFYNEQFF. In DNA, the CDR3 is TGCAGCGGACGGGACGGGGGCTTCTACAATGAGCAGTTCTTC.